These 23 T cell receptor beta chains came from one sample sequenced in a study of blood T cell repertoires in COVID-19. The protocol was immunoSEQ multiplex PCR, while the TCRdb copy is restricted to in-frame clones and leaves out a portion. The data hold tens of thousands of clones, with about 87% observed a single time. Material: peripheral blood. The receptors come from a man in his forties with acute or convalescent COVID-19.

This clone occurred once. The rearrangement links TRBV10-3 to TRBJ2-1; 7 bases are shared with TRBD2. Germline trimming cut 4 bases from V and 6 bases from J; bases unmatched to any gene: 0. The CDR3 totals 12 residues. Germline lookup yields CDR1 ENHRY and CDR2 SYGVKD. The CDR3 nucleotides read TGTGCCATCAGTGGGACTAGCAATGAGCAGTTCTTC. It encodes CAISGTSNEQFF.

CDR3 DNA sequence: TGTGCCAGCAGCCCTGACAGGCTGACCTACAATGAGCAGTTCTTC. Amino acid sequence: CASSPDRLTYNEQFF. The J gene is TRBJ2-1, the V gene TRBV7-9, with D possibly matching TRBD1 (6 bases). Germline lookup yields CDR1 SEHNR and CDR2 FQNEAQ (reference sequence). The ends were cut back, 5 bases at V and 2 bases at J, with 13 bases in the middle. CDR3 length: 15 residues.

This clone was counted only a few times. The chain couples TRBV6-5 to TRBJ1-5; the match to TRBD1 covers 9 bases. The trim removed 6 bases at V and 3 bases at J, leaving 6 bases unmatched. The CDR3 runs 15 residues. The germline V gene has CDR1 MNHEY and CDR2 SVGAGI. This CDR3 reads CASRGGTGHNQPQHF. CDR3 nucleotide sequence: TGTGCCAGCAGAGGAGGGACAGGGCACAATCAGCCCCAGCATTTT.

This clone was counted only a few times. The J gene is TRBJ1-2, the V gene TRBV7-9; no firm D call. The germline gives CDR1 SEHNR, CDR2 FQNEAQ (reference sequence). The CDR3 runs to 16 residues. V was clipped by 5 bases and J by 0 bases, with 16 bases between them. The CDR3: CASSENLSAANYGYTF. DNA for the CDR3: TGTGCCAGCAGCGAAAATCTATCCGCTGCTAACTATGGCTACACCTTC. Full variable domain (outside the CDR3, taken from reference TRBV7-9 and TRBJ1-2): DTGVSQNPRHKITKRGQNVTFRCDPISEHNRLYWYRQTLGQGPEFLTYFQNEAQLEKSRLLSDRFSAERPKGSFSTLEIQRTEQGDSAMYLCASSENLSAANYGYTFGSGTRLTVV.

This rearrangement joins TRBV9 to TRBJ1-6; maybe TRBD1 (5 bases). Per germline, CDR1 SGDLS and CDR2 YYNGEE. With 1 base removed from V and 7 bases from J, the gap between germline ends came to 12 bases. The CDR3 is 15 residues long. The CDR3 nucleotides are TGTGCCAGCAGCGTATCCAGGGTAGAGAATTCACCCCTCCACTTT. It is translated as CASSVSRVENSPLHF.

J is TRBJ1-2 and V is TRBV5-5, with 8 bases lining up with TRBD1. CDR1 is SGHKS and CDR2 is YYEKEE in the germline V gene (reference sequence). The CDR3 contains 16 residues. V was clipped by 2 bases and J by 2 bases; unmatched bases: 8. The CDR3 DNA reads TGTGCCAGCAGCTTACAAGGACAGGGAGTAAACTATGGCTACACCTTC. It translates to CASSLQGQGVNYGYTF. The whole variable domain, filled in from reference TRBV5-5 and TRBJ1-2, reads DAGVTQSPTHLIKTRGQQVTLRCSPISGHKSVSWYQQVLGQGPQFIFQYYEKEERGRGNFPDRFSARQFPNYSSELNVNALLLGDSALYLCASSLQGQGVNYGYTFGSGTRLTVV.

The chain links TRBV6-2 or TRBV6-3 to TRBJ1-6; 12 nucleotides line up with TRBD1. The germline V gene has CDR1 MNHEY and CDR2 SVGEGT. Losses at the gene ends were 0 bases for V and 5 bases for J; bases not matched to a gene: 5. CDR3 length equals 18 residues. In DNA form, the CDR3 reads TGTGCCAGCAGTTACTCGCGGGGACAGGGGGCTAATAATTCACCCCTCCACTTT. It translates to CASSYSRGQGANNSPLHF.

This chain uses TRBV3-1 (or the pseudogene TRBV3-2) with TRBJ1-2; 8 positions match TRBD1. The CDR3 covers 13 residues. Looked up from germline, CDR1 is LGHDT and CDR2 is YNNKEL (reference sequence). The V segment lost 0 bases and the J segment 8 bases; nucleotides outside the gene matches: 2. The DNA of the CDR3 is TGTGCCAGCAGCCAAGATGACAGGGGCGGCTACACCTTC. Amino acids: CASSQDDRGGYTF.

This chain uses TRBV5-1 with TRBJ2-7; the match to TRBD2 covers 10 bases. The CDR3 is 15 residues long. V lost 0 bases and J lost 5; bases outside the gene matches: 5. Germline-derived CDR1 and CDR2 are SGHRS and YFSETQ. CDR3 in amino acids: CASSLASSGRDEQYF. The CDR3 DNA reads TGCGCCAGCAGCTTGGCGTCAAGCGGGAGGGACGAGCAGTACTTC. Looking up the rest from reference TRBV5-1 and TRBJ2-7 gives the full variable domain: KAGVTQTPRYLIKTRGQQVTLSCSPISGHRSVSWYQQTPGQGLQFLFEYFSETQRNKGNFPGRFSGRQFSNSRSEMNVSTLELGDSALYLCASSLASSGRDEQYFGPGTRLTVT.

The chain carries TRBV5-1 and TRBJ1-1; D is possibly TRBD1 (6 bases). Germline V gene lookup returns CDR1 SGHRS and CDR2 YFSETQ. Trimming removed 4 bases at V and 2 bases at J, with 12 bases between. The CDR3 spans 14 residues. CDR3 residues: CASSAGQINTEAFF. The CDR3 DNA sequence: TGCGCCAGCAGCGCCGGACAGATCAACACTGAAGCTTTCTTT.

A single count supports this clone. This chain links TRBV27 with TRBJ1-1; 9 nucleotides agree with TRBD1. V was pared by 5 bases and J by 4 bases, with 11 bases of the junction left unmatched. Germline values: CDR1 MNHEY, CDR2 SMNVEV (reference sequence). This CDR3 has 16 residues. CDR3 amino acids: CASSDPGTGIGTEAFF. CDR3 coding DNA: TGTGCCAGCAGTGACCCCGGGACAGGGATTGGCACTGAAGCTTTCTTT.

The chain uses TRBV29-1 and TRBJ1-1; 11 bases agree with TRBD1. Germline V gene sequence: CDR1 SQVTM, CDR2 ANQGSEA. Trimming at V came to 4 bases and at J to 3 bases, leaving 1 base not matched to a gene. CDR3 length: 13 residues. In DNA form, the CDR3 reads TGCAGCGTTGGGACAGGGGGCCACACTGAAGCTTTCTTT. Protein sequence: CSVGTGGHTEAFF.

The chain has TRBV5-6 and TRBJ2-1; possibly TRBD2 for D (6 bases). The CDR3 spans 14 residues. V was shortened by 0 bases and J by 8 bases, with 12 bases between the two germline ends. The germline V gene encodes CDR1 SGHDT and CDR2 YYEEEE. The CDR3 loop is CASSLGLVVYEQFF. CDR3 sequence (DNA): TGTGCCAGCAGCTTGGGACTAGTTGTATATGAGCAGTTCTTC.

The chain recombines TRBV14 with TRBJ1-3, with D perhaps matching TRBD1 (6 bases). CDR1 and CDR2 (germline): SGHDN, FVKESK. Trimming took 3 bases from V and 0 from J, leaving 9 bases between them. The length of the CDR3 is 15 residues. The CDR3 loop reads CASSHGTPSGNTIYF. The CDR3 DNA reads TGTGCCAGCAGCCATGGGACACCCTCTGGAAACACCATATATTTT.

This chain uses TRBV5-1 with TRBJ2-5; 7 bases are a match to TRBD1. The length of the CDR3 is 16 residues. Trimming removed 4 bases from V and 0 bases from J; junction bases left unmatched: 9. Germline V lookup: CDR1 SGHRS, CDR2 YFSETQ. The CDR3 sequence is CASSRGRDSHQETQYF. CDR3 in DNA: TGCGCCAGCAGCCGCGGCCGGGACAGCCACCAAGAGACCCAGTACTTC.

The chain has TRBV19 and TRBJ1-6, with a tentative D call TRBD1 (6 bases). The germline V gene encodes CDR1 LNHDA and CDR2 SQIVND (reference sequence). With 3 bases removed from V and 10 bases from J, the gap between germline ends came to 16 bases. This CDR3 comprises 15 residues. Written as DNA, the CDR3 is TGTGCCAGTAGTATTGGTGGCATGGGGGCCTCACCCCTCCACTTT. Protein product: CASSIGGMGASPLHF.

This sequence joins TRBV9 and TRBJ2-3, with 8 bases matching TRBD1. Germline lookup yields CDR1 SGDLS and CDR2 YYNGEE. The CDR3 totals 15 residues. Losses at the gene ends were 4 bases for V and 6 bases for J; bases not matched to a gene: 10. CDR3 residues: CASSPDRVSGDTQYF. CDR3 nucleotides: TGTGCCAGCAGCCCGGACAGGGTTTCGGGCGATACGCAGTATTTT.

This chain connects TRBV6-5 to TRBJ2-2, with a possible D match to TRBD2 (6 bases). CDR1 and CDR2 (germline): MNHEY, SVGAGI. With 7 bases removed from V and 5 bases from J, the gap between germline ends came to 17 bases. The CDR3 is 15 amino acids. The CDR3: CASIRVGGRTGELFF. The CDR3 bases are TGTGCCAGCATCAGGGTCGGGGGAAGGACCGGGGAGCTGTTTTTT.

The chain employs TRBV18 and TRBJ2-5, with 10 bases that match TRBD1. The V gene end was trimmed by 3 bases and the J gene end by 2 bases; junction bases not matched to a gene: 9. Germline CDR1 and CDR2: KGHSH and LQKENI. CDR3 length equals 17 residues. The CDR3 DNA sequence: TGTGCCAGCTCACCGCTCCCGGGACAGGGGCCTCAAGAGACCCAGTACTTC. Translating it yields CASSPLPGQGPQETQYF.

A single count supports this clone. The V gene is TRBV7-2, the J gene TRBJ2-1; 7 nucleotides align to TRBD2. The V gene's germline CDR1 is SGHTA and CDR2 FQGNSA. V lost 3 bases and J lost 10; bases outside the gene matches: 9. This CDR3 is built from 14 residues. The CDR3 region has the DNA TGTGCCAGCAGCTTCCTCCGGGGGGTGGGGGAGCAGTTCTTC. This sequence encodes CASSFLRGVGEQFF.

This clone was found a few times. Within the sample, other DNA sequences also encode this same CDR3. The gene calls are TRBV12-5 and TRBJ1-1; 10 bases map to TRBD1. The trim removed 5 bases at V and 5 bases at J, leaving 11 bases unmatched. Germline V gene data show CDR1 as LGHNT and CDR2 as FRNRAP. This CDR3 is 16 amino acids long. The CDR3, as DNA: TGTGCTAGTGGTACTTACCCCGGGACAGGGGTGACTGAAGCTTTCTTT. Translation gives CASGTYPGTGVTEAFF.

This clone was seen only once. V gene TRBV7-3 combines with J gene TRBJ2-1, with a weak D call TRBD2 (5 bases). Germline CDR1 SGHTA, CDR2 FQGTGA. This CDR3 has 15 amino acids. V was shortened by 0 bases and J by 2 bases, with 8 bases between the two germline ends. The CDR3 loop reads CASSLTSGTYNEQFF. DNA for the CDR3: TGTGCCAGCAGCTTAACTTCGGGGACCTACAATGAGCAGTTCTTC.

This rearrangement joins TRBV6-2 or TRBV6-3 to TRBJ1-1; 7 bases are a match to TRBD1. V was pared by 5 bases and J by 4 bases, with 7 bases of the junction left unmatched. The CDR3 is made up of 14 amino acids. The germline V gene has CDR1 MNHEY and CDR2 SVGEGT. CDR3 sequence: CASSRQGGGTEAFF. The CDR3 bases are TGTGCCAGCAGTCGTCAGGGGGGAGGCACTGAAGCTTTCTTT.